This is a list of T cell receptor beta chains from one sample in a study of persistence of HIV-infected CD4 T cells. Their recognized antigens are unknown. Repertoires were generated with immunoSEQ multiplex PCR, while TCRdb's copy carries only in-frame clones and drops some. The table includes around 39,000 clones, more than 75% detected once. The sequencing used cultured CD4+ T cells from PBMCs, collected from a patient who received antiretroviral therapy. The receptor set was obtained from an adult with HIV. The donor label of this sample is uncertain. CDR3s include the opening cysteine and the closing phenylalanine or tryptophan. D genes are given only for firm matches. Size tells how often a clone was seen (once, few, many) or the class of an expanded clone, and some rows leave it out.

v_call	clone_size	j_call	d_call	cdr3_nt	cdr3_aa
TRBV19	-	TRBJ2-7	-	TGTGCCAGTAGGGGGAAAAGTAGGGCCTACGAGCAGTACTTC	CASRGKSRAYEQYF
TRBV4-1	-	TRBJ2-3	-	TGCGCCAGCAGCCTTCAGGGCACAGATACGCAGTATTTT	CASSLQGTDTQYF
TRBV7-8	-	TRBJ2-2	-	TGTGCCAGCAGCTTCAGTGGGGCGTCGAACACCGGGGAGCTGTTTTTT	CASSFSGASNTGELFF
TRBV10-3	-	TRBJ2-2	-	TGTGCCATCAAGCCCTGGCCCAACACCGGGGAGCTGTTTTTT	CAIKPWPNTGELFF
TRBV19	-	TRBJ2-6	-	TGTGCCAGTAGTATCGCCCACGGCGGGGCCAACGTCCTGACTTTC	CASSIAHGGANVLTF
TRBV19	-	TRBJ1-6	TRBD1	TGTGCCAGTAGTAGGGGACAGGGCAATTCACCCCTCCACTTT	CASSRGQGNSPLHF
TRBV7-9	-	TRBJ2-1	-	TGTGCCAGCAGCTTAGTATCCGGACTCAACTACAATGAGCAGTTCTTC	CASSLVSGLNYNEQFF
TRBV7-2	once	TRBJ1-5	-	TGTGCCAGCAGCTTGACATCCGACAGCAGTCTAAATCAGCCCCAGCATTTT	CASSLTSDSSLNQPQHF
TRBV2	once	TRBJ1-2	TRBD1	TGTGCCAGCAGTGAAACGGGACAGGGTTTAGGCGGCTACACCTTC	CASSETGQGLGGYTF
TRBV5-1	-	TRBJ1-6	-	TGCGCCAGCAGAGGGGTTAATAATTCACCCCTCCACTTT	CASRGVNNSPLHF
TRBV5-1	-	TRBJ2-5	TRBD1	TGCGCCAGCAGCTTGAGAACGGGACAGAGCCTCCGGGCGCTTGAGACCCAGTACTTC	CASSLRTGQSLRALETQYF
TRBV10-3	-	TRBJ1-5	-	TGTGCCATCACGGGAAGCTCTAATCAGCCCCAGCATTTT	CAITGSSNQPQHF
TRBV4-1	once	TRBJ2-1	-	TGCACGAGCCGGCAGGGGCCCTACAATGAGCAGTTCTTC	CTSRQGPYNEQFF
TRBV2	few	TRBJ1-6	-	TGTGCCAGCAGTGAAGCGCTTCCCAGGACCAACTTT	CASSEALPRTNF
TRBV7-3	-	TRBJ2-3	TRBD1	TGTGCCAGCAGCCCACAGACAGGGATTACGCAGTATTTT	CASSPQTGITQYF
TRBV3-1/TRBV3-2	-	TRBJ2-1	TRBD2	TGTGCCAGCAGCCAAAGCGGGGGGGCCTTTGATGAGCAGTTCTTC	CASSQSGGAFDEQFF
TRBV12-3/TRBV12-4	-	TRBJ1-5	-	TGTGCCAGCAACCTGGGGGTTCAGCCCCAGCATTTT	CASNLGVQPQHF
TRBV12-3/TRBV12-4	-	TRBJ1-2	-	TGTGCCAGCTGGGCCGACTATGGCTACACCTTC	CASWADYGYTF
TRBV20-1	-	TRBJ2-3	-	TGCAGTGCTAGTTCTAGCGGCACAGATACGCAGTATTTT	CSASSSGTDTQYF
TRBV10-2	-	TRBJ2-2	-	TGCGCCACCCAAAGGGGGGCCCTGGACACCGGGGAGCTGTTTTTT	CATQRGALDTGELFF
TRBV19	-	TRBJ1-2	TRBD1	TGTGCCAGTAGAAACCGGGACAGGGATCGTCTTTCTGGCTACACCTTC	CASRNRDRDRLSGYTF
TRBV9	-	TRBJ1-5	-	TGTGCCAGCAGCCCAGGGGCGAGGGACGGCTCTGAGCCCCAGCATTTT	CASSPGARDGSEPQHF
TRBV7-9	few	TRBJ2-3	-	TGTGCCAGCAGCTTACGGGGCGGGAACACAGATACGCAGTATTTT	CASSLRGGNTDTQYF
TRBV5-1	-	TRBJ2-3	TRBD2	TGCGCCAGCAGCCTAGCGGGGGCCCTCACAGATACGCAGTATTTT	CASSLAGALTDTQYF
TRBV7-6	-	TRBJ1-1	-	TGTGCCAGCAGCACCCGGGACATACTTACGGGGGCTTTCTTT	CASSTRDILTGAFF
TRBV10-1	-	TRBJ2-2	TRBD2	TGCGCCAGCAGTGATAGCGGGGCCCCCGGGGAGCTGTTTTTT	CASSDSGAPGELFF
TRBV7-9	-	TRBJ2-1	TRBD1	TGTGCCAGCTCCCAGGACAGGGGCGATGAGCAGTTCTTC	CASSQDRGDEQFF
TRBV19	-	TRBJ1-2	TRBD1	TGTGCCAGTAGACCGACGACAGGGGACGGCTATGGCTACACCTTC	CASRPTTGDGYGYTF
TRBV2	-	TRBJ2-1	-	TGTGCCAGCAGTAGACAGTCAAGCTCCTACAATGAGCAGTTCTTC	CASSRQSSSYNEQFF
TRBV11-3	-	TRBJ2-1	-	TGTGCCAGCAGCAGGGGGACCGGGAACTCGCCCGCGAAGCAGTTCTTC	CASSRGTGNSPAKQFF
TRBV5-1	-	TRBJ2-2	-	TGCGCCAGCAGCTTGGAAGGGGTTAACACCGGGGAGCTGTTTTTT	CASSLEGVNTGELFF
TRBV9	-	TRBJ2-7	TRBD1	TGTGCCAGCAGCGGGGGGAACAGGGGTGTGTACGAGCAGTACTTC	CASSGGNRGVYEQYF
TRBV10-3	-	TRBJ2-1	TRBD2	TGTGCCATCAGAGGAGCGGGGGGGCTCTATGAGCAGTTCTTC	CAIRGAGGLYEQFF
TRBV5-1	-	TRBJ1-2	-	TGCGCCAGCAGCTTGGAGGACATTTCCCCCTATGGCTACACCTTC	CASSLEDISPYGYTF
TRBV19	-	TRBJ2-1	TRBD1	TGTGCCAGTAGGCGGGACAGGGGGAAATCCTACAATGAGCAGTTCTTC	CASRRDRGKSYNEQFF
TRBV7-3	once	TRBJ1-3	TRBD1	TGTGCCAGCAGCTTGACAGGGGGTGGAAACACCATATATTTT	CASSLTGGGNTIYF
TRBV6-5	-	TRBJ2-5	TRBD1	TGTGCCAGCAGCGGACAGGCTAGAGAGACCCAGTACTTC	CASSGQARETQYF